This TCR beta chain was captured in a study of CD8+CD57+ T cells in acquired aplastic anemia. A remark on this clonotype: At one of its ends the junction is not consistent with the germline gene, which may arise from a read error.

CDR1 SGDLS and CDR2 YYNGEE come from the germline V gene. CDR3 length equals 16 residues. The template used for profiling TCR beta VDJ and CDR3 was genomic DNA. TCRdb reprocessed the reads with MiXCR, giving one entry per CDR3 protein. The sample holds 350,000 to 450,000 distinct CDR3 sequences; 65% to 75% are singletons and the top ten take approximately 4%. Sequenced material: sorted CD4+, CD8+, or CD8+CD57+ T cells (not recorded which) from PBMCs. The receptor was isolated from a human donor in good health, serving as a control. V and J are TRBV9 and TRBJ2-3; no reliable D call. This CDR3 is CASSSGLGSGTDTQYF. CDR3 in DNA: TGTGCCAGCAGCTCAGGTCTGGGTTCAGGCACGGATACGCAGTATTTT.